The 10 T cell receptor beta chains below were found in one sample sequenced in a study of cytomegalovirus exposure and HLA in healthy donors (dated by TCRdb to the late 2010s). Library method: the immunoSEQ multiplex PCR assay. Drawn from immuneACCESS, this table holds only the in-frame rearrangements with V and J called that TCRdb kept. Clones are partly lost; checked studies trace under half to an unresolved V gene and leave the rest unexplained. Present in this sample are around 170,000 clones, 88% of which were seen just once. The ten most abundant clones make up 2.5% to 3% of the sample. The specimen sequenced was PBMCs. The receptors come from a young man in good health and CMV-seronegative.

The genes are TRBV6-1 and TRBJ1-5, with no clear D. The germline V and J ends were trimmed by 3 bases and 7 bases, with 10 bases remaining between them. CDR3 length: 13 residues. Germline CDR1 and CDR2: MNHNS and SASEGT. The CDR3: CASSETLRQPQHF. CDR3 in DNA: TGTGCCAGCAGTGAGACCCTGAGGCAGCCCCAGCATTTT.

The chain recombines TRBV7-9 with TRBJ1-1, with 9 bases identical to TRBD1. This CDR3 spans 14 amino acids. Germline V lookup: CDR1 SEHNR, CDR2 FQNEAQ (reference sequence). V lost 5 bases, J lost 5 bases, and 6 bases stayed unmatched. CDR3 coding DNA: TGTGCCAGCAGCCGCGGGACAGGGTCGACTGAAGCTTTCTTT. This encodes CASSRGTGSTEAFF.

This chain uses TRBV27 with TRBJ2-1, with TRBD2 matching over 8 bases. Trimming at V came to 6 bases and at J to 5 bases, leaving 6 bases not matched to a gene. This CDR3 is built from 14 residues. Germline-derived CDR1 and CDR2 are MNHEY and SMNVEV (reference sequence). Written as DNA, the CDR3 is TGTGCCAGCAGCTTAGCGGGATCCGACAATGAGCAGTTCTTC. Amino acid sequence: CASSLAGSDNEQFF.

This clone has a single count. This chain joins TRBV7-6 and TRBJ1-5, with D hard to call. The V and J ends lost 6 bases and 1 base respectively, with 10 bases between them. Germline V lookup: CDR1 SGHVS, CDR2 FNYEAQ. CDR3 length: 14 amino acids. CDR3 DNA: TGTGCCAGCAGTCCTCTCGGGAGCAATCAGCCCCAGCATTTT. It specifies CASSPLGSNQPQHF.

The chain couples TRBV28 to TRBJ1-5; perhaps TRBD1 as D (5 bases). Germline CDR1 reads MDHEN; CDR2 reads SYDVKM. The CDR3 runs to 15 residues. V lost 3 bases to trimming and J lost 5 bases, with 14 bases between them. Written as DNA, the CDR3 is TGTGCCAGCAGTTTGGGGGAGGAATTCCATCAGCCCCAGCATTTT. Translating gives CASSLGEEFHQPQHF.

V and J are TRBV5-6 and TRBJ2-5, with 11 bases aligning to TRBD2. The length of the CDR3 is 17 residues. CDR1 is SGHDT, CDR2 YYEEEE, per germline. V shed 4 bases and J 1 base; nucleotides not matched to a gene: 9. CDR3 sequence reads: CASSPTGTSGIQETQYF. The CDR3 DNA follows: TGTGCCAGCAGCCCCACCGGGACTAGCGGTATCCAAGAGACCCAGTACTTC.

J is TRBJ1-3 and V is TRBV5-6; 9 bases align to TRBD1. The CDR3 covers 15 residues. Germline V gene sequence: CDR1 SGHDT, CDR2 YYEEEE. Unmatched junction bases numbered 5, after V lost 4 bases and J lost 3 bases. CDR3 nucleotides: TGTGCCAGCAGCCCACAGGGGGCGTATGGAAACACCATATATTTT. This translates into CASSPQGAYGNTIYF.

This clone appeared a few times. The rearrangement links TRBV4-1 to TRBJ1-5; D call uncertain. Trimming removed 3 bases from V and 4 bases from J, with 13 bases in between. This CDR3 has 15 residues. Germline V gene sequence: CDR1 MGHRA, CDR2 YSYEKL. CDR3 residues: CASSHWAGSNQPQHF. CDR3 bases: TGCGCCAGCAGCCATTGGGCGGGGTCTAATCAGCCCCAGCATTTT.

The chain couples TRBV28 to TRBJ1-4, with D possibly being TRBD1 (6 bases). Germline-derived CDR1 and CDR2 are MDHEN and SYDVKM. CDR3 length: 13 amino acids. Trimming pared 5 bases from V and 7 bases from J, leaving 11 bases between. For the CDR3, the DNA is TGTGCCAGCAGTACACAGGGAACTGAAAAACTGTTTTTT. This sequence encodes CASSTQGTEKLFF. Full variable domain (missing parts from reference TRBV28 and TRBJ1-4): DVKVTQSSRYLVKRTGEKVFLECVQDMDHENMFWYRQDPGLGLRLIYFSYDVKMKEKGDIPEGYSVSREKKERFSLILESASTNQTSMYLCASSTQGTEKLFFGSGTQLSVL.

The rearrangement links TRBV5-1 to TRBJ2-3; TRBD1 is a possible D gene (5 bases). There are 15 residues in the CDR3. The V end was cut by 4 bases, the J end by 2 bases, with 14 bases between. CDR1 is SGHRS and CDR2 is YFSETQ in the germline V gene. CDR3 coding DNA: TGCGCCAGCAGCCTGACAGCCGCCGACACAGATACGCAGTATTTT. It is translated as CASSLTAADTDTQYF.